The 3 T cell receptor beta chains listed next were all sequenced from one sample in a study of blood T cell repertoires in COVID-19. Profiled with immunoSEQ multiplex PCR; TCRdb holds only in-frame clones, not every one. This table holds about 280,000 clones, roughly 89% found once. Source material: PBMCs or T cells enriched from blood (not recorded which). These receptors were collected from a woman aged 18 to 35 with acute COVID-19.

V gene TRBV18 combines with J gene TRBJ2-7, with 10 bases aligning to TRBD1. The junction had 3 bases not matched to a gene; V was cut back by 4 bases and J by 0 bases. Germline V gene data show CDR1 as KGHSH and CDR2 as LQKENI. The CDR3 is 15 residues long. The CDR3 region is CASSRDRGSSYEQYF. The CDR3 nucleotides are TGTGCCAGCTCACGGGACAGGGGCTCCTCCTACGAGCAGTACTTC.

The chain joins TRBV6-6 to TRBJ1-3; D is possibly TRBD1 (6 bases). This CDR3 has 16 amino acids. Germline CDR1 and CDR2: MNHNY and SVGAGI (reference sequence). Deletions cut 0 bases from V and 1 base from J, with 10 bases between. This CDR3 is CASSYSDRRSGNTIYF. CDR3 in DNA: TGTGCCAGCAGTTACTCCGACAGGAGGTCTGGAAACACCATATATTTT.

This clone came up once. The chain uses TRBV7-3 and TRBJ2-1; D not resolved. The CDR3 extends over 15 amino acids. Germline CDR1 and CDR2: SGHTA and FQGTGA. Deletions cut 5 bases from V and 9 bases from J, with 20 bases between. The CDR3 bases are TGTGCCAGCAGCCATGACTCATACTTGGATAGTGAGCAGTTCTTC. It yields the protein CASSHDSYLDSEQFF.